This is a list of T cell receptor beta chains from one sample in a study of OX40 agonist ivuxolimab in advanced cancers. Clones were read by immunoSEQ multiplex PCR, and TCRdb kept only the in-frame ones, dropping some. The sample carries more than 40,000 clones, over 75% recorded once. Sequencing was performed on CD4+ or CD8+ T cells sorted from blood, taken in a trial of the OX40 agonist ivuxolimab. The receptors originated from an adult with an advanced solid tumor such as melanoma, head and neck, liver or kidney cancer. The conserved cysteine and the conserved F or W are not part of the CDR3 here.

j_call: TRBJ2-5; v_call: TRBV29-1; cdr3_aa: SVERRLAASGGAGETQY
j_call: TRBJ2-2; v_call: TRBV6-1; cdr3_aa: ASSVSLQGAFNTGELF
j_call: TRBJ2-1; v_call: TRBV28; cdr3_aa: ASRDRDRGEDEQF
j_call: TRBJ2-2; v_call: TRBV9; cdr3_aa: ASSVGAPNTGELF
j_call: TRBJ1-1; v_call: TRBV7-9; cdr3_aa: ASSSVDRTEAF
j_call: TRBJ1-1; v_call: TRBV18; cdr3_aa: ASSPPGRSGTEAF
j_call: TRBJ2-3; v_call: TRBV5-4; cdr3_aa: ASSADVGLSTDTQY
j_call: TRBJ2-2; v_call: TRBV4-1; cdr3_aa: ASSHSPGLANTGELF
j_call: TRBJ2-3; v_call: TRBV4-3; cdr3_aa: ASSQEPGRKADTQY
j_call: TRBJ2-6; v_call: TRBV4-2; cdr3_aa: ASSQEDSSGANVLT
j_call: TRBJ1-3; v_call: TRBV19; cdr3_aa: ASSIFAGGDEY
j_call: TRBJ2-1; v_call: TRBV27; cdr3_aa: ASSFYQGNEQF
j_call: TRBJ2-1; v_call: TRBV7-6; cdr3_aa: ASSLALGSGPDNEQF
j_call: TRBJ1-5; v_call: TRBV4-1; cdr3_aa: ASSQDLSYSNQPQH
j_call: TRBJ2-1; v_call: TRBV9; cdr3_aa: ASSPPGRGHYNEQF
j_call: TRBJ2-7; v_call: TRBV7-9; cdr3_aa: ASSPPPGWQPPLREQY
j_call: TRBJ2-1; v_call: TRBV9; cdr3_aa: ASSPRDLSSYNEQF
j_call: TRBJ2-2; v_call: TRBV9; cdr3_aa: ASSEPVTGQGDTGELF
j_call: TRBJ1-6; v_call: TRBV28; cdr3_aa: ASSRVSSYNSPLH
j_call: TRBJ1-4; v_call: TRBV7-9; cdr3_aa: ASSLQGSPNEKLF
j_call: TRBJ1-1; v_call: TRBV29-1; cdr3_aa: SVDEGYPEAF
j_call: TRBJ2-1; v_call: TRBV5-1; cdr3_aa: ASSSPGAVYNEQF
j_call: TRBJ2-1; v_call: TRBV28; cdr3_aa: ASSLKDSNEQF
j_call: TRBJ2-1; v_call: TRBV11-3; cdr3_aa: ASSPYSGSSYNEQF
j_call: TRBJ2-1; v_call: TRBV10-1; cdr3_aa: ASSGRAGLSGQF
j_call: TRBJ1-1; v_call: TRBV7-8; cdr3_aa: ASSLISAVNTEAF
j_call: TRBJ2-5; v_call: TRBV5-6; cdr3_aa: ASSAFGQGAVETQY
j_call: TRBJ2-3; v_call: TRBV19; cdr3_aa: ASSAQSTDTQY
j_call: TRBJ1-2; v_call: TRBV29-1; cdr3_aa: SVPWGYGYT
j_call: TRBJ1-2; v_call: TRBV9; cdr3_aa: ASSVEGVYT
j_call: TRBJ1-4; v_call: TRBV9; cdr3_aa: ASSAVPGRSEKLF
j_call: TRBJ2-5; v_call: TRBV27; cdr3_aa: ASSLEGAGQVNQETQY
j_call: TRBJ2-7; v_call: TRBV4-3; cdr3_aa: ASSPSGSYEQY
j_call: TRBJ2-3; v_call: TRBV6-5; cdr3_aa: ASSYTRGADTQY
j_call: TRBJ1-2; v_call: TRBV9; cdr3_aa: ASSLHSGVGYGYT
j_call: TRBJ1-1; v_call: TRBV7-6; cdr3_aa: ASSFGSFNTEAF
j_call: TRBJ2-7; v_call: TRBV4-3; cdr3_aa: ASSQEFILALYEQY
j_call: TRBJ1-2; v_call: TRBV27; cdr3_aa: ASRGSEPGQGPSYT
j_call: TRBJ2-2; v_call: TRBV27; cdr3_aa: ASSSGYITGELF
j_call: TRBJ1-5; v_call: TRBV4-1; cdr3_aa: ASSQGQVLQPQH